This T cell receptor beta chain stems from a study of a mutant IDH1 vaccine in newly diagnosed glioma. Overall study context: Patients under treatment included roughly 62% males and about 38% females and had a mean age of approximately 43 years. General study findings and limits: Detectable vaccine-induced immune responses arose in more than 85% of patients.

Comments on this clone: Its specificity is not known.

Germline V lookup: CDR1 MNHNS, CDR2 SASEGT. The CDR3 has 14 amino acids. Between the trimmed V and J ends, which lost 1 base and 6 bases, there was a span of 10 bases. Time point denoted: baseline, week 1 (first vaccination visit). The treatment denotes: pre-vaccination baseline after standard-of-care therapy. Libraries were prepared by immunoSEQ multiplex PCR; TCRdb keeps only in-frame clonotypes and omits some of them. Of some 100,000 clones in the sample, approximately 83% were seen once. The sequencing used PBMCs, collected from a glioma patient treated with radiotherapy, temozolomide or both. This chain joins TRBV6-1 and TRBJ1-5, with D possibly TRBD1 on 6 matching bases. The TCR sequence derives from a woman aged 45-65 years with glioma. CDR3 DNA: TGTGCCAGCAGTGAAGGTCAGGGGCCTCAGCCCCAGCATTTT. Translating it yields CASSEGQGPQPQHF.